The sequence of this T cell receptor beta chain was determined in a study of PD-1 blockade in classical Hodgkin lymphoma. The protocol was immunoSEQ multiplex PCR, while the TCRdb copy is restricted to in-frame clones and leaves out a portion. The sample comprises roughly 39,000 clones, 70% to 80% of which are singletons, and roughly 9.8% rests with the top ten. Germline values: CDR1 SGHNT, CDR2 YYREEE (reference sequence). The trim removed 0 bases at V and 0 bases at J, leaving 4 bases unmatched. The CDR3 length is 16 residues. As to time point: cycle 4 day 1 (C4D1), after about 6 weeks of nivolumab. All the patients suffered relapse after autologous stem cell transplantation, and brentuximab vedotin exposure differed.

Sequencing was performed on peripheral blood mononuclear cells (PBMCs), taken before the fourth cycle of nivolumab. The rearrangement links TRBV5-4 to TRBJ2-3, with 7 bases identical to TRBD2. The clonotype originates from a human donor with classical Hodgkin lymphoma. CDR3 in DNA: TGTGCCAGCAGCTTGGAGCGGGGATATAGCACAGATACGCAGTATTTT. Its translation is CASSLERGYSTDTQYF.